Below, 19 T cell receptor beta chains from the same sample are listed, as sequenced in a study of blood T cell repertoires in COVID-19. Clones were read by immunoSEQ multiplex PCR, and TCRdb kept only the in-frame ones, dropping some. Found here are 120,000 to 150,000 clones, about 87% of them singletons; the top ten hold roughly 4.3%. The specimen was peripheral blood. The source of these receptors is a woman in her thirties or forties with acute or convalescent COVID-19.

This clone was detected only once. The chain has TRBV5-1 and TRBJ2-7; TRBD1 agrees at 9 bases. After removal of 2 bases from V and 1 base from J, the junction contained 4 bases not matched to a gene. Germline loops: CDR1 SGHRS, CDR2 YFSETQ. The CDR3 contains 15 residues. CDR3 sequence: CASSFEQGASYEQYF. DNA of the CDR3: TGCGCCAGCAGCTTTGAACAGGGGGCGTCCTACGAGCAGTACTTC.

The genes are TRBV5-4 and TRBJ1-3; 8 bases fit TRBD1. The ends lost 3 bases at V and 0 bases at J; junction bases unmatched: 5. Germline-derived CDR1 and CDR2 are SGHNT and YYREEE (reference sequence). This CDR3 has 16 residues. As DNA, the CDR3 is TGTGCCAGCAGCTCCGGACAGGGCGGCTCTGGAAACACCATATATTTT. Encoded protein: CASSSGQGGSGNTIYF.

The chain couples TRBV11-2 to TRBJ1-2; maybe TRBD1 (6 bases). The ends were cut back, 5 bases at V and 4 bases at J, with 29 bases in the middle. The CDR3 is made up of 19 amino acids. Germline lookup yields CDR1 SGHAT and CDR2 FQNNGV. In nucleotides, the CDR3 is TGTGCCAGCAGCCCCTTATCCGGGGACATCCCACCTAGCAGCTATGGCTACACCTTC. Amino acids: CASSPLSGDIPPSSYGYTF.

This clone has more than one count but fewer than ten. The gene calls are TRBV5-5 and TRBJ1-6; D ambiguous. The CDR3 is 15 amino acids. V dropped 0 bases and J dropped 7 bases, with 11 bases sitting between them. CDR1 is SGHKS, CDR2 YYEKEE, per germline (reference sequence). CDR3 DNA sequence: TGTGCCAGCAGCTTGGGACTTCGGGGAAATTCACCCCTCCACTTT. This encodes CASSLGLRGNSPLHF.

This chain connects TRBV29-1 to TRBJ1-1, with D tentatively TRBD1 (5 bases). Germline V gene data show CDR1 as SQVTM and CDR2 as ANQGSEA. CDR3 size: 13 residues. V lost 7 bases and J lost 3, with 15 bases in between. CDR3 bases: TGCAGCGCCGACCGACAGATGGACACTGAAGCTTTCTTT. The encoded protein is CSADRQMDTEAFF.

The chain couples TRBV2 to TRBJ1-5; no firm D call. V dropped 5 bases and J dropped 1 base, with 9 bases sitting between them. The CDR3 runs 14 residues. Germline lookup yields CDR1 SNHLY and CDR2 FYNNEI. The CDR3 loop is CASSSQSSNQPQHF. As DNA, the CDR3 is TGTGCCAGCAGTTCACAGAGCAGCAATCAGCCCCAGCATTTT.

This clone has just one count. This sequence joins TRBV4-3 and TRBJ1-2; 8 nucleotides match TRBD1. V gave up 4 bases and J gave up 7 bases; unmatched junction bases: 8. CDR3 size: 14 residues. Germline loops: CDR1 LGHNA, CDR2 YSLEER. The CDR3 DNA reads as TGCGCCAGCAGCCTAGAGACAGGGGCCGGTGGCTACACCTTC. Amino acids: CASSLETGAGGYTF.

This clone was recorded only once. The chain carries TRBV2 and TRBJ2-7; D might be TRBD1 (6 bases). This CDR3 is 14 amino acids long. V dropped 7 bases and J dropped 0 bases, with 13 bases sitting between them. In germline, CDR1 is SNHLY, CDR2 FYNNEI. This chain's CDR3 is CASIWDMSSYEQYF. In nucleotides, the CDR3 is TGTGCCAGCATTTGGGACATGAGCTCCTACGAGCAGTACTTC.

This chain connects TRBV7-6 to TRBJ1-3; D uncertain. Germline V lookup: CDR1 SGHVS, CDR2 FNYEAQ. The CDR3 runs 16 residues. Between the trimmed V and J ends, which lost 1 base and 0 bases, there was a span of 10 bases. CDR3 coding DNA: TGTGCCAGCAGCTTAGATACACCAAGCTCTGGAAACACCATATATTTT. It encodes CASSLDTPSSGNTIYF. Full variable domain (rest looked up from reference TRBV7-6 and TRBJ1-3): GAGVSQSPRYKVTKRGQDVALRCDPISGHVSLYWYRQALGQGPEFLTYFNYEAQQDKSGLPNDRFSAERPEGSISTLTIQRTEQRDSAMYRCASSLDTPSSGNTIYFGEGSWLTVV.

The chain combines TRBV27 with TRBJ2-1; perhaps TRBD2 as D (5 bases). V lost 4 bases and J lost 9, with 10 bases in between. From germline, CDR1 is MNHEY and CDR2 SMNVEV (reference sequence). There are 12 residues in the CDR3. The CDR3 spells CASSWRGSEQFF. The CDR3 region has the DNA TGTGCCAGCAGTTGGAGAGGGAGTGAGCAGTTCTTC.

About this clone itself: A much larger clone differs by one base, so this may be a read error. Additional DNA sequences in this sample encode the identical CDR3. The chain recombines TRBV6-2 or TRBV6-3 with TRBJ2-5; 7 bases are shared with TRBD2. The ends lost 0 bases at V and 2 bases at J; junction bases unmatched: 0. Per germline, CDR1 MNHEY and CDR2 SVGEGT. This CDR3 comprises 14 residues. The CDR3, as DNA: TGTGCCAGCAGTTACTCGGGACTACAAGAGACCCAGTACTTC. This sequence encodes CASSYSGLQETQYF.

The table lists this clone with a count of one. Within the sample, other DNA sequences also encode this same CDR3. J is TRBJ2-1 and V is TRBV9, with 7 bases lining up with TRBD2. The V gene end was trimmed by 5 bases and the J gene end by 7 bases; junction bases not matched to a gene: 6. The CDR3 length is 13 residues. Germline V CDR1 and CDR2: SGDLS, YYNGEE. The CDR3 nucleotides are TGTGCCAGCAGTTCCGGGACTACAAATGAGCAGTTCTTC. It specifies CASSSGTTNEQFF.

In nucleotides, the CDR3 is TGTGCCAGCAGCTTCGTCCTAAGGAACACTGAAGCTTTCTTT. Protein: CASSFVLRNTEAFF. The chain carries TRBV5-4 and TRBJ1-1; D is ambiguous. Germline assignment: CDR1 SGHNT and CDR2 YYREEE (reference sequence). V was pared by 2 bases and J by 1 base, with 9 bases between. The CDR3 is made up of 14 amino acids.

This clone was seen a few times. In DNA form, the CDR3 reads TGTGCCAGCAGCCGCCGCGGGTCTCCGGGGGGGACCACTGAAGCTTTCTTT. Its translation: CASSRRGSPGGTTEAFF. The genes are TRBV6-2 or TRBV6-3 and TRBJ1-1, with D possibly TRBD1 on 5 matching bases. CDR3 length equals 17 residues. Trimming shortened V by 6 bases and J by 4 bases, and 24 bases separated the two germline ends. Germline CDR1 reads MNHEY; CDR2 reads SVGEGT.

This clone was seen once. The CDR3 reads CASSQRTGDQPQHF. CDR3 in DNA: TGCGCCAGCAGCCAAAGGACCGGGGATCAGCCCCAGCATTTT. The chain uses TRBV4-3 and TRBJ1-5; D not certain. The germline V and J ends were trimmed by 2 bases and 5 bases, with 10 bases remaining between them. There are 14 residues in the CDR3. Germline assignment: CDR1 LGHNA and CDR2 YSLEER.

This chain connects TRBV27 to TRBJ2-7; 14 bases are shared with TRBD2. V shed 6 bases and J 4 bases; nucleotides not matched to a gene: 5. In germline, CDR1 is MNHEY, CDR2 SMNVEV (reference sequence). The CDR3 consists of 15 residues. The CDR3 is CASSGLAGGLYEQYF. In DNA, the CDR3 is TGTGCCAGCAGCGGACTAGCGGGGGGTCTTTACGAGCAGTACTTC.

CDR3 loop: CASRTGANEQFF. CDR3 nucleotides: TGTGCCAGCAGGACAGGGGCCAATGAGCAGTTCTTC. V usage is TRBV12-3 or TRBV12-4 and J usage is TRBJ2-1, with 8 bases identical to TRBD1. The CDR3 spans 12 residues. V trimming: 6 bases; J trimming: 6 bases; junction bases outside the gene matches: 1.

V gene TRBV7-2 combines with J gene TRBJ1-3, with a weak D call TRBD1 (6 bases). The CDR3 has 16 residues. The V end lost 5 bases, the J end lost 2 bases, and 16 bases lay between the germline ends. The germline gives CDR1 SGHTA, CDR2 FQGNSA. CDR3 coding DNA: TGTGCCAGCAGCCGGGGCCCACAGGGAGCTGGAAACACCATATATTTT. The encoded protein is CASSRGPQGAGNTIYF.

The rearrangement uses TRBV5-1 and TRBJ1-1, with D possibly matching TRBD1 (6 bases). CDR3 length: 15 amino acids. Germline-derived CDR1 and CDR2 are SGHRS and YFSETQ. V was clipped by 4 bases and J by 1 base, with 14 bases between them. CDR3 coding DNA: TGCGCCAGCAGCAGCACCGGGACACCGAACACTGAAGCTTTCTTT. Translated: CASSSTGTPNTEAFF.